This T cell receptor (beta chain) came from a study of blood T cell repertoires in COVID-19. Study information: Samples representing acute and convalescent COVID-19 were sourced from the United States, Italy and Spain. T cells, B-cell-depleted T cells, or PBMCs provided the cDNA or gDNA that served as material.

In the study's own analysis: Amplification of reference gene primers provided the estimated nucleated cell counts. The assay was immunoSEQ multiplex PCR, and TCRdb's table has in-frame clones only and misses some. D and trimming were read from the DNA, whereas the V and J calls and clone size are those reported in that table. The sample consists of 150,000 to 200,000 clones, approximately 90% of them appearing once. The V end was cut by 0 bases, the J end by 6 bases, with 19 bases between. The CDR3 loop spans 17 amino acids. Per germline, CDR1 MNHEY and CDR2 SVGEGT. This clone is a singleton in its sample.

V is TRBV6-2 or TRBV6-3 and J is TRBJ2-3, with a possible D match to TRBD2 (6 bases). Sequencing used peripheral blood. The receptor comes from a woman between 18 and 29 years old who had recovered from COVID-19. The DNA for the CDR3 is TGTGCCAGCAGTTACTCGGGGGGACGTAGGTACACGGATACGCAGTATTTT. Its translation: CASSYSGGRRYTDTQYF.